Presented here are 22 T cell receptor beta chains from one specimen sequenced in a study of blood T cell repertoires in COVID-19. Produced via immunoSEQ multiplex PCR; TCRdb's table is partial and in-frame only. The table shows 40,000 or so clones, with approximately 89% occurring only once. Source material: peripheral blood. These receptors all stem from a man in his fifties with active COVID-19.

The chain combines TRBV4-3 with TRBJ1-6; the D is unclear. In germline, CDR1 is LGHNA, CDR2 YSLEER. The CDR3 is 13 residues long. Trimming left V 3 bases short and J 7 bases short, with 7 bases between. The CDR3 protein is CASSQATNSPLHF. The CDR3 region has the DNA TGCGCCAGCAGCCAGGCCACGAATTCACCCCTCCACTTT.

This clone was recorded once. V usage is TRBV5-1 and J usage is TRBJ2-5, with TRBD1 identical over 7 bases. This CDR3 is 14 amino acids long. CDR1 is SGHRS, CDR2 YFSETQ, per germline. V lost 1 base to trimming and J lost 1 base; unmatched junction nucleotides: 1. The CDR3 spells CASSLSGGQETQYF. The CDR3 DNA sequence: TGCGCCAGCAGCTTGTCAGGGGGCCAAGAGACCCAGTACTTC.

Here the CDR3 reads CASSVGGSPIYNEQFF. In nucleotides, the CDR3 is TGTGCCAGCAGCGTCGGCGGGAGCCCGATTTACAATGAGCAGTTCTTC. V and J are TRBV9 and TRBJ2-1; TRBD2 aligns across 7 bases. Germline V gene data show CDR1 as SGDLS and CDR2 as YYNGEE. Trimming removed 2 bases from V and 4 bases from J; junction bases left unmatched: 9. The CDR3 is made up of 16 amino acids.

The rearrangement uses TRBV30 and TRBJ2-3; TRBD2 matches 12 bases. This CDR3 region has 15 residues. J lost 0 bases, V lost 7 bases, and 5 bases had no gene match. Germline V lookup: CDR1 GTSNPN, CDR2 SVGIG (reference sequence). The CDR3 sequence: CAFTSGGPSTDTQYF. The DNA for the CDR3 is TGTGCCTTTACTAGCGGGGGGCCTAGCACAGATACGCAGTATTTT. The whole variable domain, filled in from reference TRBV30 and TRBJ2-3, reads SQTIHQWPATLVQPVGSPLSLECTVEGTSNPNLYWYRQAAGRGLQLLFYSVGIGQISSEVPQNLSASRPQDRQFILSSKKLLLSDSGFYLCAFTSGGPSTDTQYFGPGTRLTVL.

The rearrangement links TRBV7-2 to TRBJ2-3; possible D gene TRBD2, 5 bases. This CDR3 has 17 amino acids. The germline V gene encodes CDR1 SGHTA and CDR2 FQGNSA. V was trimmed by 3 bases and J by 1 base, leaving 17 bases between them. The CDR3 spells CASSFSASGVGTDTQYF. As DNA, the CDR3 is TGTGCCAGCAGCTTCTCCGCCTCCGGGGTGGGCACAGATACGCAGTATTTT.

This chain connects TRBV30 to TRBJ2-7; the match to TRBD2 covers 7 bases. V lost 1 base to trimming and J lost 4 bases; unmatched junction nucleotides: 7. This CDR3 comprises 14 residues. Germline CDR1 and CDR2: GTSNPN and SVGIG (reference sequence). This CDR3 is CAWSGYGGGYEQYF. In DNA form, the CDR3 reads TGTGCCTGGAGTGGATATGGGGGAGGGTACGAGCAGTACTTC. The full variable domain, its missing parts supplied by reference TRBV30 and TRBJ2-7, is SQTIHQWPATLVQPVGSPLSLECTVEGTSNPNLYWYRQAAGRGLQLLFYSVGIGQISSEVPQNLSASRPQDRQFILSSKKLLLSDSGFYLCAWSGYGGGYEQYFGPGTRLTVT.

V and J are TRBV20-1 and TRBJ2-7; TRBD1 is a possible D gene (6 bases). The V gene's germline CDR1 is DFQATT and CDR2 SNEGSKA (reference sequence). The V gene lost 6 bases and the J gene lost 5 bases, with 11 bases spanning the gap. The CDR3 spans 11 residues. CDR3 protein: CSADKGDEQYF. CDR3 nucleotide sequence: TGCAGTGCCGACAAGGGGGACGAGCAGTACTTC.

V usage is TRBV19 and J usage is TRBJ1-1; 9 bases match TRBD1. J gave up 1 base and V 3 bases, and 15 bases lay outside the gene matches. Per the germline V gene, CDR1 is LNHDA and CDR2 is SQIVND (reference sequence). This CDR3 spans 19 amino acids. The CDR3 DNA is TGTGCCAGTAGTATGTCTACAGGGGGCGGGATAAGGGAGAACACTGAAGCTTTCTTT. Amino acids: CASSMSTGGGIRENTEAFF.

The gene calls are TRBV6-5 and TRBJ1-2, with D unclear. With 2 bases removed from V and 4 bases from J, the gap between germline ends came to 14 bases. This CDR3 has 15 residues. The germline V gene encodes CDR1 MNHEY and CDR2 SVGAGI. CDR3 sequence: CASSYRRGKTYGYTF. The CDR3 DNA reads TGTGCCAGCAGTTACCGGAGAGGAAAAACCTATGGCTACACCTTC.

This clone came up once. The rearrangement uses TRBV5-1 and TRBJ1-1; maybe TRBD1 (5 bases). This CDR3 is built from 13 residues. Between the trimmed V and J ends, which lost 7 bases and 4 bases, there was a span of 14 bases. The germline V gene encodes CDR1 SGHRS and CDR2 YFSETQ. CDR3 sequence (DNA): TGCGCCAGCCAACCTCAGGGAGGCACTGAAGCTTTCTTT. It encodes CASQPQGGTEAFF.

The rearrangement joins TRBV6-5 to TRBJ2-1; TRBD1 might be the D (6 bases). Germline CDR1 reads MNHEY; CDR2 reads SVGAGI. CDR3 length equals 14 residues. The V end lost 0 bases, the J end lost 8 bases, and 11 bases lay between the germline ends. The CDR3 coding sequence is TGTGCCAGCAGTTACTCGGGCAGGGGCGATGAGCAGTTCTTC. Translated: CASSYSGRGDEQFF.

The chain combines TRBV3-1 (or the pseudogene TRBV3-2) with TRBJ2-7; 7 nucleotides align to TRBD2. Per germline, CDR1 LGHDT and CDR2 YNNKEL (reference sequence). Germline trimming cut 4 bases from V and 6 bases from J; bases unmatched to any gene: 9. The CDR3 has 14 amino acids. CDR3 DNA sequence: TGTGCCAGCAGCCCCTGCGCGGGGGAATGCGAGCAGTACTTC. As protein: CASSPCAGECEQYF.

Note on this clone: Other nucleotide sequences from this sample produce the same CDR3. The genes are TRBV27 and TRBJ2-2, with unresolved D. The CDR3 totals 14 residues. In germline, CDR1 is MNHEY, CDR2 SMNVEV (reference sequence). Trimming took off 6 bases at V and 1 base at J, with 9 bases between the two ends. As DNA, the CDR3 is TGTGCCAGCAGACCCGGTCGGAACACCGGGGAGCTGTTTTTT. Encoded protein: CASRPGRNTGELFF.

The V call is TRBV7-9, the J call TRBJ2-7; D gene ambiguous. CDR1 is SEHNR, CDR2 FQNEAQ, per germline (reference sequence). Trimming took 8 bases from V and 4 from J, leaving 6 bases between them. This CDR3 region has 10 residues. CDR3 amino acids: CASGDYEQYF. The DNA for the CDR3 is TGTGCCAGCGGAGATTACGAGCAGTACTTC.

This clone appeared a single time. The chain uses TRBV5-1 and TRBJ1-2; 10 nucleotides agree with TRBD1. V trimming: 4 bases; J trimming: 6 bases; junction bases outside the gene matches: 6. The CDR3 spans 14 residues. Per the germline V gene, CDR1 is SGHRS and CDR2 is YFSETQ. The CDR3 loop reads CASSNGQGDDGYTF. The CDR3 DNA follows: TGCGCCAGCAGCAACGGACAGGGGGATGATGGCTACACCTTC.

The rearrangement links TRBV7-3 to TRBJ2-1; TRBD2 agrees at 8 bases. Germline CDR1 and CDR2: SGHTA and FQGTGA. There are 13 residues in the CDR3. Losses at the gene ends were 0 bases for V and 13 bases for J; bases not matched to a gene: 5. CDR3 in amino acids: CASSLTSAGGQFF. CDR3 in DNA: TGTGCCAGCAGCTTAACGTCGGCGGGGGGTCAGTTCTTC.

V gene TRBV5-4 combines with J gene TRBJ1-1; 7 bases map to TRBD1. Germline V gene lookup returns CDR1 SGHNT and CDR2 YYREEE (reference sequence). Trimming at V came to 2 bases and at J to 4 bases, leaving 5 bases not matched to a gene. The CDR3 has 14 amino acids. CDR3 sequence: CASSFNQGGTEAFF. DNA of the CDR3: TGTGCCAGCAGCTTCAATCAGGGGGGCACTGAAGCTTTCTTT.

A single count supports this clone. The rearrangement uses TRBV7-6 and TRBJ1-5; D gene ambiguous. The CDR3 has 15 amino acids. The V end was cut by 5 bases, the J end by 4 bases, with 15 bases between. CDR1 and CDR2 from the germline V gene are SGHVS and FNYEAQ. In DNA, the CDR3 is TGTGCCAGCAGCCTACACATAGACGGGAATCAGCCCCAGCATTTT. Translated: CASSLHIDGNQPQHF.

The rearrangement uses TRBV7-6 and TRBJ1-4, with D perhaps matching TRBD1 (5 bases). The germline V and J ends were trimmed by 5 bases and 4 bases, with 26 bases remaining between them. Germline values: CDR1 SGHVS, CDR2 FNYEAQ. The CDR3 contains 19 residues. The CDR3 region has the DNA TGTGCCAGCAGCCTTAGGCCGGGGGGTACTGCCACTTTTAATGAAAAACTGTTTTTT. The encoded protein is CASSLRPGGTATFNEKLFF.

The chain employs TRBV29-1 and TRBJ2-7; 9 bases line up with TRBD2. V was pared by 6 bases and J by 7 bases, with 7 bases of the junction left unmatched. The CDR3 runs to 12 residues. Germline V CDR1 and CDR2: SQVTM, ANQGSEA. The CDR3 spells CSVGGRGHEQYF. The CDR3 DNA reads TGCAGCGTGGGCGGGAGGGGGCATGAGCAGTACTTC.

The chain combines TRBV7-2 with TRBJ2-1; D is undetermined. Germline-derived CDR1 and CDR2 are SGHTA and FQGNSA. Trimming shortened V by 0 bases and J by 6 bases, and 9 bases separated the two germline ends. CDR3 length: 14 amino acids. The CDR3 protein is CASSLARHSNEQFF. CDR3 nucleotides: TGTGCCAGCAGCTTAGCGCGACATTCCAATGAGCAGTTCTTC.

The rearrangement joins TRBV5-6 to TRBJ1-2; TRBD1 is a possible D gene (5 bases). V shed 1 base and J shed 1 base, with 8 bases lying between them. The CDR3 runs 14 residues. Germline values: CDR1 SGHDT, CDR2 YYEEEE. The CDR3 coding sequence is TGTGCCAGCAGCTTGAACAGGCTTAACTATGGCTACACCTTC. Translation: CASSLNRLNYGYTF.